The rows below give T cell receptor beta chains drawn from one sample of a study of cytomegalovirus exposure and HLA in healthy donors. Clones were read by immunoSEQ multiplex PCR, and TCRdb kept only the in-frame ones, dropping some. This table holds about 170,000 clones, 70% to 90% found once. The material sequenced was PBMCs. The source is a man aged 18 to 30 in good health and CMV-seropositive. Both conserved end residues are part of each CDR3. A D gene is named only where the DNA matches it firmly. A clone size is listed for some rows: how often the clone was seen (once, few, many), or a class if it is expanded.

CDR3 length: 14; V gene: TRBV11-2; clone size: once; J gene: TRBJ1-1; D gene: NA; CDR3 protein: CASSFPGKDTEAFF; CDR3 DNA: TGTGCCAGCAGCTTCCCAGGGAAAGACACTGAAGCTTTCTTT
CDR3 length: 14; V gene: TRBV5-1; clone size: NA; J gene: TRBJ2-5; D gene: TRBD2; CDR3 protein: CASSLLAGQETQYF; CDR3 DNA: TGCGCCAGCAGCTTACTAGCGGGGCAAGAGACCCAGTACTTC
CDR3 length: 18; V gene: TRBV5-1; clone size: NA; J gene: TRBJ1-6; D gene: TRBD1; CDR3 protein: CASSPRLGGQGANSPLHF; CDR3 DNA: TGCGCCAGCAGCCCGCGCCTCGGGGGACAGGGGGCCAATTCACCCCTCCACTTT
CDR3 length: 20; V gene: TRBV7-8; clone size: once; J gene: TRBJ1-5; D gene: TRBD1; CDR3 protein: CASSGNSPGQTKDSNQPQHF; CDR3 DNA: TGTGCCAGCAGCGGGAACTCCCCGGGACAGACAAAAGATAGCAATCAGCCCCAGCATTTT
CDR3 length: 11; V gene: TRBV20-1; clone size: NA; J gene: TRBJ1-2; D gene: NA; CDR3 protein: CSVRSGNGYTF; CDR3 DNA: TGCAGTGTAAGGAGTGGCAATGGCTACACCTTC
CDR3 length: 13; V gene: TRBV30; clone size: NA; J gene: TRBJ1-5; D gene: NA; CDR3 protein: CAWSGSNDQPQHF; CDR3 DNA: TGTGCCTGGAGTGGATCTAACGATCAGCCCCAGCATTTT
CDR3 length: 13; V gene: TRBV2; clone size: NA; J gene: TRBJ2-7; D gene: TRBD2; CDR3 protein: CASKGGGTYEQYF; CDR3 DNA: TGTGCCAGCAAGGGCGGGGGGACCTACGAGCAGTACTTC
CDR3 length: 13; V gene: TRBV11-1; clone size: NA; J gene: TRBJ2-7; D gene: NA; CDR3 protein: CASSLVGTHEQYF; CDR3 DNA: TGTGCCAGCAGCTTAGTGGGCACCCACGAGCAGTACTTC
CDR3 length: 15; V gene: TRBV6-1; clone size: NA; J gene: TRBJ1-2; D gene: TRBD1; CDR3 protein: CASSGRTGGNYGYTF; CDR3 DNA: TGTGCCAGCAGTGGCAGGACAGGGGGTAACTATGGCTACACCTTC
CDR3 length: 16; V gene: TRBV9; clone size: NA; J gene: TRBJ2-2; D gene: TRBD1; CDR3 protein: CASSVAGQGAAGELFF; CDR3 DNA: TGTGCCAGCAGCGTAGCGGGACAGGGGGCGGCCGGGGAGCTGTTTTTT
CDR3 length: 14; V gene: TRBV11-3; clone size: NA; J gene: TRBJ2-7; D gene: NA; CDR3 protein: CASSLLPQSYEQYF; CDR3 DNA: TGTGCCAGCAGCTTATTGCCCCAGTCCTACGAGCAGTACTTC
CDR3 length: 14; V gene: TRBV5-1; clone size: NA; J gene: TRBJ2-2; D gene: NA; CDR3 protein: CASSFPGNTGELFF; CDR3 DNA: TGCGCCAGCAGCTTTCCCGGGAACACCGGGGAGCTGTTTTTT
CDR3 length: 16; V gene: TRBV4-1; clone size: NA; J gene: TRBJ1-2; D gene: TRBD1; CDR3 protein: CASGWTGDSPSYGYTF; CDR3 DNA: TGCGCCAGCGGCTGGACAGGGGATTCCCCTTCCTATGGCTACACCTTC
CDR3 length: 15; V gene: TRBV6-6; clone size: NA; J gene: TRBJ2-1; D gene: NA; CDR3 protein: CASSNSGGTPIEQFF; CDR3 DNA: TGTGCCAGCTCCAACAGCGGCGGGACCCCGATCGAGCAGTTCTTC
CDR3 length: 15; V gene: TRBV27; clone size: NA; J gene: TRBJ1-5; D gene: NA; CDR3 protein: CARPLGLRSNQPQHF; CDR3 DNA: TGTGCCAGGCCACTGGGACTAAGAAGCAATCAGCCCCAGCATTTT
CDR3 length: 13; V gene: TRBV9; clone size: NA; J gene: TRBJ2-7; D gene: TRBD2; CDR3 protein: CASSPIAGSEQYF; CDR3 DNA: TGTGCCAGCAGCCCCATAGCGGGAAGCGAGCAGTACTTC